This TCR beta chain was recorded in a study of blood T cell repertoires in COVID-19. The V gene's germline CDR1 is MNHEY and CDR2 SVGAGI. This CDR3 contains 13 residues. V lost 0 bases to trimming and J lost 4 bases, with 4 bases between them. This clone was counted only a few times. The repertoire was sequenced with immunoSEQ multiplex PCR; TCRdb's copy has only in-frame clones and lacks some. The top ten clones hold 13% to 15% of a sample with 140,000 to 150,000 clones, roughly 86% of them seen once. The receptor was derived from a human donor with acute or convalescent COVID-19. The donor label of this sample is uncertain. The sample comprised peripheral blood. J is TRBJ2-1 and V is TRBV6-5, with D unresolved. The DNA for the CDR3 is TGTGCCAGCAGTTACTCCACATACAATGAGCAGTTCTTC. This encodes CASSYSTYNEQFF.